Here is one T cell receptor (beta chain) with its context. What this receptor recognizes is not known. Per-base qualities were not stored, and no clone one base away is much larger. The CDR3 regions of human TCRbeta chains were subjected to immunosequencing. The original methods were these. TCRs in the repertoires were matched against a reference library of SARS-CoV-2-specific TCRs that had been generated with the MIRA antigen-specificity platform. Breadth was defined as the fraction of unique TCRs that were SARS-CoV-2-associated. Depth was defined as the fraction of total T cells that were SARS-CoV-2-associated. Each spike-specific TCR was assigned to its reactive spike region and to a CD4 or CD8 class using the MIRA data. Log10-transformed breadth and depth values were compared by one-way ANOVA with Sidak's multiple comparisons tests. In its TCRdb copy, this immuneACCESS table keeps in-frame sequences only and misses some clones. Where compared with another copy, unresolved V genes explain less than half of these, and the others have no known cause. The DNA gave D and trimming, while V, J and clone size come from that table. The sample table lists fewer than 120,000 clones, 85% to 95% of them with a count of one. The ten top clones hold around 3% of the sample.

This sample was included in a study of T cell responses to AZD1222 COVID-19 vaccine (dated by TCRdb to about 2021). Study-wide context: TCR sequencing covered approximately 230 trial participants: 200 to 220 given two doses of AZD1222 and approximately 26 given two doses of MenACWY control vaccine. Enrollment into the trials was organized by age into subgroups of 18-55, 56-69 and 70-plus years, and those subgroups contained roughly 140, 27 and 60 TCR-sequenced participants, respectively. Overall study results and their limits: A significant rise in spike-specific TCR breadth and depth was observed after two AZD1222 doses relative to day 0 and relative to MenACWY recipients. The 56-69-year group was small, and its depth increase did not reach significance, likely because of low power. Conclusions about previously exposed vaccinees were limited because only six or seven AZD1222 recipients were SARS-CoV-2 seropositive at baseline. Participants were mostly white British and included more females than males, and it was suggested by the authors that clonal diversity may have been underestimated. CD4 TCRs associated with the vaccine covered the entire spike protein, and the dominant responses were in regions 160-218 and 743-854. Because no samples from the day 14 peak response were available, repertoires could be characterized only after the peak T cell response. Reportedly, almost half of the unique spike-specific TCRs recognized epitopes lying outside the regions that are mutated in the B.1.351 and B.1.1.7 variants.

V trim: 6 bases; J trim: 2 bases; unmatched bases: 10. The CDR3 runs 14 amino acids, cysteine and phenylalanine included. The retained sequence is limited to the CDR3, 42 bases, with the frame set at the first base. The germline V gene supplies CDR1 SQVTM and CDR2 ANQGSEA. The sample's time point label, in plain terms: about 28 days (+/-7) after the second vaccine dose. AZD1222 recipients given second doses at about 4 weeks or at about 12 weeks were pooled, since spike-specific TCR depth and breadth were not found to differ between the two schedules. The vaccinee samples were drawn from two UK trials, COV001 and COV002, one of which was a single-blind randomized controlled phase 2/3 trial testing AZD1222 (ChAdOx1 nCoV-19) in healthy adults. Trial participant PBMC samples were collected at day 0 and day 28 after the second dose for TCRbeta chain sequencing.

Sequenced material: peripheral blood, taken 28 days after the second AZD1222 dose. The sequence came from an adult who received the AZD1222 COVID-19 vaccine. The V and J segments used are TRBV29-1 and TRBJ2-7, with 7 bases in between that match TRBD2. CDR3 loop: CSVAVAGLTYEQYF. The DNA sequence is given as TGCAGCGTCGCCGTCGCGGGACTAACCTACGAGCAGTACTTC.